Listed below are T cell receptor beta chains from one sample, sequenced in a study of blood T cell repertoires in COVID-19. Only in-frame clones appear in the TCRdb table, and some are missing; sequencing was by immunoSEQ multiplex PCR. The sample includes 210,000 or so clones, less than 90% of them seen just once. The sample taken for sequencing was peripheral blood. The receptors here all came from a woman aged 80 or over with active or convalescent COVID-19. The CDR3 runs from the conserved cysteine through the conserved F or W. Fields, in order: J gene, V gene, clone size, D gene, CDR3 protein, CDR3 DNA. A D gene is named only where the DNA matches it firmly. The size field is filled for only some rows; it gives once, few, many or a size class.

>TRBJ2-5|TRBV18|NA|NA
CASSPYLTDQETQYF
TGTGCCAGCTCCCCCTACCTGACAGATCAAGAGACCCAGTACTTC
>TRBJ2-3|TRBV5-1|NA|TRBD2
CASSLMFSGGASDTQYF
TGCGCCAGCAGCTTGATGTTTAGCGGGGGGGCTTCAGATACGCAGTATTTT
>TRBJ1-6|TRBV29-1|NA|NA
CSVGEGRDSPLHF
TGCAGCGTTGGGGAGGGAAGGGATTCACCCCTCCACTTT
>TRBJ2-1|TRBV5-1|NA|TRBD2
CASSVGTSLDNEQFF
TGCGCCAGCAGCGTAGGGACTAGCTTAGACAATGAGCAGTTCTTC
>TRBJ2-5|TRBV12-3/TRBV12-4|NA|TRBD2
CASRRGGGETQYF
TGTGCCAGCAGGCGGGGGGGCGGGGAGACCCAGTACTTC
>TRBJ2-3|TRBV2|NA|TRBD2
CASSFPRLAGAQYF
TGTGCCAGCAGTTTCCCCCGTCTAGCGGGGGCGCAGTATTTT
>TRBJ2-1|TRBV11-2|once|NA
CASSLESSPEAEQFF
TGTGCCAGCAGCTTAGAGTCTAGCCCGGAGGCCGAGCAGTTCTTC
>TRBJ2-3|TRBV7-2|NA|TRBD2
CASSLSSGPSTDTQYF
TGTGCCAGCAGCCTCTCTAGCGGCCCCAGCACAGATACGCAGTATTTT
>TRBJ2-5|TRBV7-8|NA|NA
CASSSRGIQETQYF
TGTGCCAGCAGCTCCCGGGGTATACAAGAGACCCAGTACTTC
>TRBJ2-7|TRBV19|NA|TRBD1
CASRGTDTYEQYF
TGTGCCAGTAGGGGGACAGACACCTACGAGCAGTACTTC
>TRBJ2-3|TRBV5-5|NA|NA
CASSLEGADTQYF
TGTGCCAGCAGCTTGGAAGGGGCAGATACGCAGTATTTT
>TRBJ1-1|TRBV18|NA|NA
CASSPLGQGGTEAFF
TGTGCCAGCTCACCACTGGGGCAGGGTGGGACTGAAGCTTTCTTT